This T cell receptor beta chain was found in a study of T cell responses to AZD1222 COVID-19 vaccine. Produced via immunoSEQ multiplex PCR; TCRdb's table is partial and in-frame only. The sample has some 130,000 clones; 70% to 90% are singletons. Germline V gene sequence: CDR1 WSHSY, CDR2 SAAADI. With V trimmed by 5 bases and J by 7 bases, 8 bases remained unmatched. The CDR3 runs to 15 residues. This TCR came from an adult in good health. The material sequenced was peripheral blood, taken on day 0 of AZD1222 vaccination. V and J are TRBV10-2 and TRBJ1-6, with 7 bases aligning to TRBD1. The CDR3 loop reads CASSRQGDQNSPLHF. In DNA form, the CDR3 reads TGCGCCAGCAGTCGACAGGGCGACCAAAATTCACCCCTCCACTTT.